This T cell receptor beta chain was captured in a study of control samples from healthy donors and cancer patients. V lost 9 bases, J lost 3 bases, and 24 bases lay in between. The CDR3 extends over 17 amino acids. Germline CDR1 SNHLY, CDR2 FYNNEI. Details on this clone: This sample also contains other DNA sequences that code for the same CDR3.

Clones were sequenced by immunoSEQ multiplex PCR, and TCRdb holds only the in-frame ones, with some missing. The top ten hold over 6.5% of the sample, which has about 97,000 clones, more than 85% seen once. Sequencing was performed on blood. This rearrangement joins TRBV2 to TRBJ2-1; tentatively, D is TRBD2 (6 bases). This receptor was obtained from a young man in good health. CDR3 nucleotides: TGTGCCAGGGATAAGGGACGGGGGAGATCAAACTACAATGAGCAGTTCTTC. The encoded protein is CARDKGRGRSNYNEQFF. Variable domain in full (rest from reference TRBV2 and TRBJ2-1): EPEVTQTPSHQVTQMGQEVILRCVPISNHLYFYWYRQILGQKVEFLVSFYNNEISEKSEIFDDQFSVERPDGSNFTLKIRSTKLEDSAMYFCARDKGRGRSNYNEQFFGPGTRLTVL.